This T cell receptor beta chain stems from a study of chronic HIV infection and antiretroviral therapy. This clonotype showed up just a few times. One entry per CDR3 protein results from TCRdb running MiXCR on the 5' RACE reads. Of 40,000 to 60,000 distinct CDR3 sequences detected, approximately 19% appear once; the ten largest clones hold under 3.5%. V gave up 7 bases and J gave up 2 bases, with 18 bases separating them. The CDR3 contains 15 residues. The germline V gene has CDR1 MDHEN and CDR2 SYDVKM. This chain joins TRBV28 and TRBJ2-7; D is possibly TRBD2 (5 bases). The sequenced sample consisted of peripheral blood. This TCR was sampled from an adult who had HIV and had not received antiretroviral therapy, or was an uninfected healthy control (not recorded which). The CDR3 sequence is CASTPNPLGTYEQYF. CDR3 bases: TGTGCCAGCACCCCTAACCCACTAGGAACCTACGAGCAGTACTTC.